This T cell receptor beta chain was sequenced for a study of cytomegalovirus exposure and HLA in healthy donors. General observations from the study: Relative to equally common others, HLA-associated TCR beta chains showed greater clonal expansion in a later analysis. It is likely that the observed cluster of highly shared sequence variants was a sequencing artifact. In a later analysis, parvovirus B19, influenza, CMV and Epstein-Barr virus appeared linked to several top co-occurrence clusters.

The CDR3 length is 14 residues. Germline values: CDR1 SGHTA, CDR2 FQGNSA. J gave up 3 bases and V 5 bases, and 5 bases lay outside the gene matches. Notes on this clone: Its antigen is unidentified. Other nucleotide sequences in the sample specify the same CDR3.

60 Vbeta and 13 Jbeta primers were used in PCR. Clones were sequenced by immunoSEQ multiplex PCR, and TCRdb holds only the in-frame ones, with some missing. Of 180,000 or so clones detected, 75% to 80% appear once; the ten largest clones hold around 15%. V and J are TRBV7-2 and TRBJ1-2; 8 bases align to TRBD1. The sequence derives from a man aged 50 or older in good health and CMV-seropositive. Material: PBMCs. The CDR3: CASSLDRGDYGYTF. CDR3 bases: TGTGCCAGCAGCCTAGACAGGGGAGACTATGGCTACACCTTC.